The entry below describes one TCR beta chain. TCRdb's table, derived via immunoSEQ multiplex PCR, lists solely in-frame clones and lacks some. The table lists some 150,000 clones, 75% to 90% of them singletons. Looked up from germline, CDR1 is MDHEN and CDR2 is SYDVKM. This CDR3 comprises 13 residues. Trimming shortened V by 3 bases and J by 6 bases, and 9 bases separated the two germline ends. The data were obtained in a study of T cell responses to AZD1222 COVID-19 vaccine. This receptor was obtained from an adult who had recovered from COVID-19. The sequencing here drew on peripheral blood, taken after recovery from COVID-19. The gene calls are TRBV28 and TRBJ1-5, with a tentative D call TRBD1 (6 bases). The CDR3 sequence is CASSFQGTQPQHF. CDR3 in DNA: TGTGCCAGCAGTTTCCAGGGGACTCAGCCCCAGCATTTT.